This TCR beta chain was sequenced in a study of T cell repertoires in cytomegalovirus infection. Study overall: Recently identified HLA-C-restricted CMV epitopes were among the peptides used. Matching HLA type, along with CMV infection, was indicated by public TCR beta signatures.

The CDR3 has 17 residues. Germline lookup yields CDR1 SGHVS and CDR2 FNYEAQ. Trimming took 5 bases from V and 7 from J, leaving 24 bases between them. A word on this clonotype: The antigen is not known.

TCRdb re-called the reads with MiXCR, one entry per CDR3 protein. There are under 200,000 distinct CDR3 sequences in the sample; about 20% occur only once, and 25% lies in the top ten. Findings and caveats of the study: The study identified carriers of CMV plus the relevant HLA from cumulative public TCR beta family frequency.

The genes are TRBV7-6 and TRBJ2-1, with a tentative D call TRBD2 (7 bases). The clonotype originates from a human donor in good health (CMV status not recorded). Some clones in this sample may be carry-over from other donors' samples. Here the sequenced sample was CD8+ T cells from cultured PBMCs, taken from culture after CMV antigen stimulation. In DNA, the CDR3 is TGTGCCAGCAGCCGAGCATCCGGGGGGCGACTTAGGAATGAGCAGTTCTTC. It specifies CASSRASGGRLRNEQFF.